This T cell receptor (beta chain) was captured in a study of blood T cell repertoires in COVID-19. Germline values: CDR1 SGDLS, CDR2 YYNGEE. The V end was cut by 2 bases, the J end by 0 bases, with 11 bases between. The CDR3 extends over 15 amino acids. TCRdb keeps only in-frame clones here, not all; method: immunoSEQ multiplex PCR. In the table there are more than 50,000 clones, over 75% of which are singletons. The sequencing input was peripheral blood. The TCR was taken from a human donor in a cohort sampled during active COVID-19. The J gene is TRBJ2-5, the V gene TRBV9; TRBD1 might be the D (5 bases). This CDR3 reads CASSVQGSNQETQYF. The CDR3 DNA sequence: TGTGCCAGCAGCGTCCAGGGTTCCAACCAAGAGACCCAGTACTTC.